This T cell receptor beta chain was identified in a study of blood T cell repertoires in COVID-19. Overall study context: Italy, Spain and the United States were the sources of the convalescent and acute COVID-19 samples. T cells, B-cell-depleted T cells, or PBMCs provided the cDNA or gDNA that served as material.

Original processing methods: Reference gene primer amplification gave nucleated cell count estimates. The protocol was immunoSEQ multiplex PCR, while the TCRdb copy is restricted to in-frame clones and leaves out a portion. V, J and clone size were drawn from that table, and D and trimming were deduced from the DNA. Of 55,000 to 90,000 clones listed, around nine tenths were seen once; the top ten hold around 13%. CDR3 length: 17 residues. The J segment lost 3 bases and the V segment lost 1 base, leaving 10 bases of the junction unmatched. Germline lookup yields CDR1 SGHTA and CDR2 FQGNSA. The rearrangement uses TRBV7-2 and TRBJ1-2; 8 bases fit TRBD1. Input material: peripheral blood. This sequence was found in a woman aged 55-70 years with acute or convalescent COVID-19. CDR3 DNA: TGTGCCAGCAGCTTAGTTTTGGACAGGGACGACGACTATGGCTACACCTTC. This gives the protein CASSLVLDRDDDYGYTF.